Following are 10 T cell receptor beta chains from one sample sequenced in a study of neurological immune-mediated disorders. MiXCR, applied by TCRdb to the 5' RACE reads, yields one record per CDR3 protein. This sample carries tens of thousands of distinct CDR3 sequences, 3% to 4% of them seen once, and the ten largest clones take just under 3%. Specimen: PBMCs. The receptors stem from a woman aged 45-60 years with multiple sclerosis.

This clonotype was seen at least ten times. This chain joins TRBV5-1 and TRBJ2-7; 10 nucleotides match TRBD2. Germline V gene sequence: CDR1 SGHRS, CDR2 YFSETQ. V shed 0 bases, J shed 3 bases, and the junction held 9 bases outside the gene matches. CDR3 size: 17 residues. CDR3 in amino acids: CASSLVGERGGNYEQYF. In nucleotides, the CDR3 is TGCGCCAGCAGCTTGGTTGGCGAGCGGGGGGGCAACTACGAGCAGTACTTC.

This clonotype was counted ten times or more. V usage is TRBV19 and J usage is TRBJ2-1, with D possibly being TRBD2 (6 bases). This CDR3 comprises 16 residues. Germline V lookup: CDR1 LNHDA, CDR2 SQIVND (reference sequence). V was pared by 0 bases and J by 0 bases, with 9 bases between. The chain's CDR3 is CASSIDGGASYNEQFF. In nucleotides, the CDR3 is TGTGCCAGTAGTATAGATGGCGGGGCCTCCTACAATGAGCAGTTCTTC.

This clonotype was found many times. The rearrangement uses TRBV2 and TRBJ2-3; D is possibly TRBD1 (6 bases). CDR3 length: 13 amino acids. Germline V lookup: CDR1 SNHLY, CDR2 FYNNEI. Deletions cut 10 bases from V and 4 bases from J, with 15 bases between. In DNA, the CDR3 is TGTGCCACCGCAGGGGCTAGTCCAGATACGCAGTATTTT. Protein: CATAGASPDTQYF.

This clonotype was picked up many times. J is TRBJ2-1 and V is TRBV9; D gene uncertain. Trimming shortened V by 6 bases and J by 2 bases, and 18 bases separated the two germline ends. The length of the CDR3 is 16 residues. Germline loops: CDR1 SGDLS, CDR2 YYNGEE. The CDR3 reads CASTSDPQLAYNEQFF. DNA of the CDR3: TGTGCCAGCACCTCAGACCCCCAGCTTGCCTACAATGAGCAGTTCTTC.

This clonotype was seen many times. V is TRBV28 and J is TRBJ2-3; D might be TRBD1 (6 bases). Germline V CDR1 and CDR2: MDHEN, SYDVKM. The CDR3 contains 14 residues. The germline V and J ends were trimmed by 7 bases and 2 bases, with 13 bases remaining between them. CDR3 in amino acids: CASNPDSPTDTQYF. For the CDR3, the DNA is TGTGCCAGCAACCCGGACAGCCCCACAGATACGCAGTATTTT.

This clonotype was seen repeatedly, ten times or more. The V call is TRBV7-9, the J call TRBJ1-1; no clear D gene. The CDR3 sequence is 14 residues long. Germline loops: CDR1 SEHNR, CDR2 FQNEAQ (reference sequence). The V end lost 3 bases, the J end lost 1 base, and 9 bases lay between the germline ends. CDR3 DNA: TGTGCCAGCAGCTTTTGGGGTAGGAACACTGAAGCTTTCTTT. Protein sequence: CASSFWGRNTEAFF.

There are many counts of this clonotype. The rearrangement links TRBV9 to TRBJ2-3; D is tentatively TRBD1 or TRBD2 (5 bases each). The germline gives CDR1 SGDLS, CDR2 YYNGEE. Trimming left V 3 bases short and J 10 bases short, with 15 bases between. The CDR3 extends over 13 amino acids. This CDR3 is CASSEGTPDPQYF. For the CDR3, the DNA is TGTGCCAGCAGCGAGGGGACCCCCGATCCGCAGTATTTT.

This clonotype was seen many times. The chain carries TRBV9 and TRBJ2-2; 10 nucleotides align to TRBD2. CDR1 is SGDLS, CDR2 YYNGEE, per germline. Germline trimming cut 4 bases from V and 1 base from J; bases unmatched to any gene: 4. This CDR3 region has 16 residues. This CDR3 is CASSPRLAGNTGELFF. The CDR3 DNA reads as TGTGCCAGCAGCCCTAGACTAGCGGGGAACACCGGGGAGCTGTTTTTT.

This clonotype has ten or more counts. The rearrangement joins TRBV20-1 to TRBJ2-5; unclear D gene. The CDR3 covers 14 residues. V shed 3 bases and J shed 1 base, with 12 bases lying between them. Germline V lookup: CDR1 DFQATT, CDR2 SNEGSKA (reference sequence). The CDR3 sequence: CSASRWQAQETQYF. CDR3 coding DNA: TGCAGTGCTAGTAGGTGGCAGGCCCAAGAGACCCAGTACTTC.

This clonotype was counted many times. The V and J genes are TRBV5-1 and TRBJ1-2; D ambiguous. The CDR3 contains 12 residues. Trimming took 0 bases from V and 2 from J, leaving 2 bases between them. Germline V CDR1 and CDR2: SGHRS, YFSETQ. For the CDR3, the DNA is TGCGCCAGCAGCTTGGGGAACTATGGCTACACCTTC. As protein: CASSLGNYGYTF.